Only a few counts were recorded for the clone carrying this TCR beta chain. This record belongs to a study of early T cells in non-severe SARS-CoV-2 infection. As for the study in general: It was bulk RNA from unsorted whole blood that was sequenced, and the chains were unpaired.

The protocol attached unique molecular identifiers to individual cDNA molecules. TCRdb re-derived calls from the 5' RACE reads in MiXCR, one entry per CDR3 protein. Of tens of thousands of distinct CDR3 sequences listed, 12% to 15% were seen once; the top ten hold under 7.5%. Looked up from germline, CDR1 is SNHLY and CDR2 is FYNNEI. V was clipped by 4 bases and J by 3 bases, with 13 bases between them. The CDR3 runs 14 residues. The chain uses TRBV2 and TRBJ2-7, with unresolved D. Sequenced: whole blood. The receptor was isolated from an adult who was a healthcare worker with PCR-confirmed SARS-CoV-2 infection or an uninfected control (not recorded which). The chain's CDR3 is CASSVAPPFYEQYF. The DNA of the CDR3 is TGTGCCAGCAGTGTCGCCCCACCTTTCTACGAGCAGTACTTC. Drawing the rest from reference TRBV2 and TRBJ2-7, the complete variable domain is EPEVTQTPSHQVTQMGQEVILRCVPISNHLYFYWYRQILGQKVEFLVSFYNNEISEKSEIFDDQFSVERPDGSNFTLKIRSTKLEDSAMYFCASSVAPPFYEQYFGPGTRLTVT.